This T cell receptor (beta chain) was sequenced for a study of radiation and T cells in renal cell carcinoma. Study-wide points: In blood, top tumor clones expanded by 2 weeks, shrinking by 4. Pretreatment tumor biopsies were lacking, so baseline clonotypes are unknown.

As concerns this clone: Its specificity is not known.

Time point meaning: blood 4 weeks post-SBRT, at nephrectomy. Treatment meaning: 15 Gy SBRT to primary tumor, nephrectomy 4 weeks later. Blood was sampled at baseline, 2 weeks and 4 weeks after SBRT. Clear cell pathology was present in this patient's renal cell carcinoma. The repertoire was sequenced with immunoSEQ multiplex PCR; TCRdb's copy has only in-frame clones and lacks some. Here the sample spans 150,000 to 200,000 clones, 88% being singletons. The sample was blood, taken from a patient whose treatment included radiotherapy and nephrectomy. This clonotype was obtained from a woman aged 45 to 65 with renal cell carcinoma.

The CDR3 loop is CASSPTVTNYGYTF. As DNA, the CDR3 is TGTGCCAGCAGCCCGACGGTGACTAACTATGGCTACACCTTC. The chain employs TRBV7-2 and TRBJ1-2; D ambiguous. Trimming shortened V by 5 bases and J by 0 bases, and 10 bases separated the two germline ends. The CDR3 extends over 14 amino acids. CDR1 and CDR2 from the germline V gene are SGHTA and FQGNSA.